Shown below are 20 T cell receptor beta chains from a single sample sequenced in a study of CD8+ T cells in alopecia areata. After isolation, RNA underwent reverse transcription to generate cDNA as the sequencing template. The protocol was immunoSEQ multiplex PCR, while the TCRdb copy is restricted to in-frame clones and leaves out a portion. In the table there are more than 200,000 clones, 67% of which are singletons. The material was CD4+ T cells sorted from blood, obtained at week 0. These receptor sequences come from a human donor with alopecia areata.

This clone has just a few counts. The chain uses TRBV2 and TRBJ2-6, with no clear D. Trimming removed 6 bases at V and 0 bases at J, with 6 bases between. The CDR3 covers 14 residues. The V gene's germline CDR1 is SNHLY and CDR2 FYNNEI. The CDR3 spells CASRDHSGANVLTF. CDR3 DNA: TGTGCCAGCAGAGATCACTCTGGGGCCAACGTCCTGACTTTC.

The chain is built from TRBV9 and TRBJ2-5, with a possible D match to TRBD1 (7 bases). V dropped 4 bases and J dropped 3 bases, with 13 bases sitting between them. The CDR3 consists of 14 residues. Germline CDR1 reads SGDLS; CDR2 reads YYNGEE. In DNA form, the CDR3 reads TGTGCCAGCAGCACAGGGGACTGGAAAGAGACCCAGTACTTC. This encodes CASSTGDWKETQYF.

The chain links TRBV5-1 to TRBJ1-1; 7 bases are shared with TRBD1. Germline V gene data show CDR1 as SGHRS and CDR2 as YFSETQ. V trimming: 5 bases; J trimming: 11 bases; junction bases outside the gene matches: 6. This CDR3 is built from 11 residues. The CDR3 sequence: CASSNRGEAFF. The CDR3 region has the DNA TGCGCCAGCAGTAACAGGGGTGAGGCTTTCTTT.

The chain has TRBV30 and TRBJ2-7; unclear D gene. CDR3 length equals 11 residues. The germline CDR1 and CDR2 sequences are GTSNPN and SVGIG (reference sequence). The ends were cut back, 5 bases at V and 12 bases at J, with 17 bases in the middle. CDR3 residues: CAWSTYAGWYF. CDR3 DNA sequence: TGTGCCTGGTCTACCTACGCCGGCTGGTACTTC.

The V call is TRBV4-3, the J call TRBJ2-5; 8 bases align to TRBD2. The V and J ends lost 1 base and 5 bases, in that order; junction bases with no gene match: 3. Germline CDR1 reads LGHNA; CDR2 reads YSLEER. CDR3 length: 14 residues. In DNA form, the CDR3 reads TGCGCCAGCAGCCAAGCCACGGGAGGGGAGACCCAGTACTTC. Amino acids: CASSQATGGETQYF.

A few counts support this clone. This chain uses TRBV7-2 with TRBJ2-1; D ambiguous. The CDR3 spans 13 residues. Trimming removed 2 bases at V and 2 bases at J, with 4 bases between. Germline values: CDR1 SGHTA, CDR2 FQGNSA. CDR3 bases: TGTGCCAGCAGCTTACCCCCCTACAATGAGCAGTTCTTC. Protein: CASSLPPYNEQFF.

DNA for the CDR3: TGTGCCAGCAGGGGACAGGGGGGAGGCGAGCAGTACTTC. Protein sequence: CASRGQGGGEQYF. The chain carries TRBV25-1 and TRBJ2-7; TRBD1 agrees at 11 bases. Per the germline V gene, CDR1 is MGHDK and CDR2 is SYGVNS. The CDR3 covers 13 residues. Trimming cost V 6 bases and J 6 bases; bases outside gene matches: 4.

With regard to this clone: Other DNA sequences in this sample translate to the same CDR3. The chain couples TRBV29-1 to TRBJ2-3; tentatively, D is TRBD2 (5 bases). The CDR3 loop spans 10 amino acids. Trimming stripped 4 bases from V and 6 bases from J, with 5 bases between. Germline loops: CDR1 SQVTM, CDR2 ANQGSEA. This chain's CDR3 is CSVAGDTQYF. The CDR3 DNA follows: TGCAGCGTTGCGGGGGATACGCAGTATTTT.

The V and J genes are TRBV5-1 and TRBJ2-1; D is perhaps TRBD2 (7 bases). Germline V lookup: CDR1 SGHRS, CDR2 YFSETQ. The CDR3 runs 13 residues. Trimming left V 7 bases short and J 8 bases short, with 16 bases between. CDR3 sequence reads: CASGAGALDEQFF. In nucleotides, the CDR3 is TGCGCCAGCGGGGCGGGGGCCTTAGATGAGCAGTTCTTC.

The gene calls are TRBV5-6 and TRBJ2-2, with D possibly matching TRBD2 (6 bases). Germline values: CDR1 SGHDT, CDR2 YYEEEE. The CDR3 extends over 15 amino acids. V was shortened by 4 bases and J by 5 bases, with 15 bases between the two germline ends. The CDR3 DNA follows: TGTGCCAGCAGCCCCGACGGGGGTCGTACCGGGGAGCTGTTTTTT. Encoded protein: CASSPDGGRTGELFF. The full variable domain, with the rest looked up from reference TRBV5-6 and TRBJ2-2, is DAGVTQSPTHLIKTRGQQVTLRCSPKSGHDTVSWYQQALGQGPQFIFQYYEEEERQRGNFPDRFSGHQFPNYSSELNVNALLLGDSALYLCASSPDGGRTGELFFGEGSRLTVL.

This chain links TRBV15 with TRBJ2-5; unclear D gene. The DNA end is more similar to TRBJ2-7, so the J call may be wrong. Germline V gene lookup returns CDR1 LNHNV and CDR2 YYDKDF (reference sequence). This CDR3 is 14 amino acids long. The CDR3 DNA sequence: TGTGCCACCAGCAGAGACAAGGGAACGGGCGAGCAGTACTTC. It codes for CATSRDKGTGEQYF.

This chain's CDR3 is CASSLRTGYEQYF. The CDR3 DNA follows: TGTGCCAGCAGCTTACGCACAGGGTACGAGCAGTACTTC. This chain connects TRBV9 to TRBJ2-7, with a possible D match to TRBD1 (6 bases). The germline CDR1 and CDR2 sequences are SGDLS and YYNGEE. V was shortened by 4 bases and J by 4 bases, with 12 bases between the two germline ends. CDR3 length equals 13 residues.

The chain combines TRBV7-2 with TRBJ2-5; TRBD2 agrees at 11 bases. This CDR3 contains 15 residues. Germline CDR1 reads SGHTA; CDR2 reads FQGNSA. Losses at the gene ends were 5 bases for V and 5 bases for J; bases not matched to a gene: 7. CDR3 sequence reads: CASSARLAGQETQYF. CDR3 sequence (DNA): TGTGCCAGCAGCGCCAGACTAGCGGGGCAGGAGACCCAGTACTTC.

The chain has TRBV5-4 and TRBJ2-5, with D uncertain. V dropped 0 bases and J dropped 5 bases, with 8 bases sitting between them. The germline V gene encodes CDR1 SGHNT and CDR2 YYREEE (reference sequence). This CDR3 region has 13 residues. CDR3 in DNA: TGTGCCAGCAGCTTGGTCGTTGACGAGACCCAGTACTTC. It yields the protein CASSLVVDETQYF.

The rearrangement joins TRBV7-2 to TRBJ2-1, with 7 bases identical to TRBD2. The CDR3 has 15 amino acids. Per the germline V gene, CDR1 is SGHTA and CDR2 is FQGNSA. With V trimmed by 4 bases and J by 4 bases, 7 bases remained unmatched. For the CDR3, the DNA is TGTGCCAGCAGCTCATCTGGGGAGGGGTACAATGAGCAGTTCTTC. This gives the protein CASSSSGEGYNEQFF.

In DNA, the CDR3 is TGTGCCAGCAGCTTCCAAGAGCGCACCGGGGAGCTGTTTTTT. Amino acid sequence: CASSFQERTGELFF. This chain uses TRBV13 with TRBJ2-2; no firm D call. Germline V gene data show CDR1 as PRHDT and CDR2 as FYEKMQ (reference sequence). V dropped 3 bases and J dropped 4 bases, with 9 bases sitting between them. The CDR3 consists of 14 residues.

The chain's CDR3 is CASSRRISEETQYF. For the CDR3, the DNA is TGCGCCAGCAGCCGGAGGATCAGCGAAGAGACCCAGTACTTC. The chain has TRBV5-1 and TRBJ2-5, with D possibly TRBD2 on 5 matching bases. CDR3 length: 14 amino acids. Germline V gene sequence: CDR1 SGHRS, CDR2 YFSETQ. V was trimmed by 4 bases and J by 3 bases, leaving 13 bases between them.

The chain combines TRBV4-1 with TRBJ2-5; a weak D match, TRBD2 (5 bases). CDR3 length: 13 amino acids. CDR1 and CDR2 (germline): MGHRA, YSYEKL. Trimming took off 1 base at V and 4 bases at J, with 7 bases between the two ends. The CDR3 nucleotides read TGCGCCAGCAGCCAAGGACGGGGAGAGACCCAGTACTTC. Its translation: CASSQGRGETQYF.

This chain connects TRBV5-1 to TRBJ1-6; D is undetermined. Trimming shortened V by 4 bases and J by 9 bases, and 14 bases separated the two germline ends. The CDR3 has 14 residues. Germline loops: CDR1 SGHRS, CDR2 YFSETQ. In DNA form, the CDR3 reads TGCGCCAGCAGCCCGCCATTGGTGGGTTCACCCCTCCACTTT. Its translation is CASSPPLVGSPLHF. Full variable domain (rest looked up from reference TRBV5-1 and TRBJ1-6): KAGVTQTPRYLIKTRGQQVTLSCSPISGHRSVSWYQQTPGQGLQFLFEYFSETQRNKGNFPGRFSGRQFSNSRSEMNVSTLELGDSALYLCASSPPLVGSPLHFGNGTRLTVT.

The CDR3, as DNA: TGTGCCACCAGCAGTTATGGGACTAGACTCGACGAGCAGTACTTC. This translates into CATSSYGTRLDEQYF. This chain connects TRBV15 to TRBJ2-7, with 8 bases that match TRBD2. The CDR3 contains 15 residues. The V and J ends lost 3 bases and 5 bases, in that order; junction bases with no gene match: 9. Germline lookup yields CDR1 LNHNV and CDR2 YYDKDF (reference sequence).